A selection of T cell receptor beta chains follows, all from one sample in a study of cytomegalovirus exposure and HLA in healthy donors. Some clones are missing from TCRdb's copy, which holds only in-frame ones; the method was immunoSEQ multiplex PCR. This table holds some 71,000 clones, roughly 67% found once. Sequenced sample: PBMCs. Source of these receptors: a man aged 35 to 55 in good health and CMV-seropositive. CDR3s include the opening cysteine and the closing phenylalanine or tryptophan. D genes are given only for firm matches. Size values are once, few and many counts, or a class for expanded clones, and some rows have none.

D gene	V gene	clone size	J gene	CDR3 protein	CDR3 DNA
TRBD1	TRBV6-9	NA	TRBJ2-5	CASRHPGQGIQETQYF	TGTGCCAGCAGACACCCGGGACAGGGAATCCAAGAGACCCAGTACTTC
NA	TRBV4-1	NA	TRBJ1-1	CASSQAPGSAFF	TGCGCCAGCAGCCAAGCGCCGGGGTCGGCTTTCTTT
NA	TRBV7-9	NA	TRBJ2-7	CASSDETEYYEQYF	TGTGCCAGCAGCGACGAGACAGAATATTACGAGCAGTACTTC
TRBD1	TRBV29-1	NA	TRBJ1-1	CSVDRGRTEAFF	TGCAGCGTCGATAGGGGGCGGACTGAAGCTTTCTTT
NA	TRBV29-1	NA	TRBJ1-2	CSVGGGGAYGYTF	TGCAGCGTTGGAGGTGGCGGGGCGTATGGCTACACCTTC
NA	TRBV4-1	NA	TRBJ2-7	CASSLDGLTYEQYF	TGCGCCAGCAGCTTAGACGGACTTACCTACGAGCAGTACTTC
TRBD1	TRBV5-1	NA	TRBJ2-1	CASSLVTGGYNEQFF	TGCGCCAGCAGCTTGGTGACAGGGGGATACAATGAGCAGTTCTTC
TRBD1	TRBV6-1	NA	TRBJ1-3	CASSEGDRGYSGNTIYF	TGTGCCAGCAGTGAAGGGGACAGGGGCTACTCTGGAAACACCATATATTTT
TRBD1	TRBV6-5	NA	TRBJ1-5	CASSLTGGNQPQHF	TGTGCCAGCAGCTTGACAGGGGGGAATCAGCCCCAGCATTTT
NA	TRBV27	once	TRBJ1-5	CASSFLGQGQPQHF	TGTGCCAGCAGTTTCCTAGGACAAGGTCAGCCCCAGCATTTT
TRBD2	TRBV11-3	NA	TRBJ2-1	CASSPGGGSYNEQFF	TGTGCCAGCAGCCCCGGTGGCGGGAGTTACAATGAGCAGTTCTTC
TRBD1	TRBV4-1	many	TRBJ1-2	CASSPGTETINYGYTF	TGCGCCAGCAGCCCCGGGACAGAGACTATTAACTATGGCTACACCTTC
TRBD1	TRBV2	NA	TRBJ2-1	CASSSSGTGVDEQFF	TGTGCCAGCAGCTCTTCCGGGACAGGGGTCGATGAGCAGTTCTTC
NA	TRBV7-3	NA	TRBJ1-1	CASSLGRGNTEAFF	TGTGCCAGCAGCTTAGGCCGAGGGAACACTGAAGCTTTCTTT
TRBD1	TRBV7-2	NA	TRBJ2-5	CACSRDRQETQYF	TGTGCCTGCTCCAGGGACAGACAAGAGACCCAGTACTTC
NA	TRBV28	NA	TRBJ2-3	CASSGETPSTDTQYF	TGTGCCAGCAGTGGTGAGACTCCAAGCACAGATACGCAGTATTTT